Following are 22 T cell receptor beta chains from one sample sequenced in a study of shared clonotypes between healthy human individuals. The data were produced by immunoSEQ multiplex PCR, yet TCRdb's version contains in-frame clones alone and is incomplete. The sample carries nearly 1 million clones, 60% to 85% recorded once. The sample comprised memory CD4+ T cells sorted from blood. As for subset: CD45RA-negative fraction. These receptors originate from a man aged 18 to 30 in good health.

The genes are TRBV4-1 and TRBJ1-3; D is perhaps TRBD1 (6 bases). CDR3 length: 15 residues. V dropped 0 bases and J dropped 2 bases, with 8 bases sitting between them. Germline CDR1 reads MGHRA; CDR2 reads YSYEKL. Here the CDR3 reads CASSQDYRAGNTIYF. CDR3 bases: TGCGCCAGCAGCCAAGATTACAGGGCTGGAAACACCATATATTTT.

V is TRBV10-3 and J is TRBJ2-1; no definite D call. V gave up 4 bases and J gave up 5 bases, with 3 bases separating them. Germline lookup yields CDR1 ENHRY and CDR2 SYGVKD. This CDR3 is built from 11 residues. As DNA, the CDR3 is TGTGCCATCAGTGGGAACAATGAGCAGTTCTTC. Amino acid sequence: CAISGNNEQFF.

V usage is TRBV11-2 and J usage is TRBJ2-2; D is undetermined. The length of the CDR3 is 11 residues. Germline V gene lookup returns CDR1 SGHAT and CDR2 FQNNGV. Trimming shortened V by 8 bases and J by 8 bases, and 9 bases separated the two germline ends. As DNA, the CDR3 is TGTGCCAGCCGGCGATCGGGGGAGCTGTTTTTT. Translating gives CASRRSGELFF.

The chain combines TRBV9 with TRBJ2-1; the match to TRBD2 covers 8 bases. Germline V CDR1 and CDR2: SGDLS, YYNGEE. Losses at the gene ends were 0 bases for V and 5 bases for J; bases not matched to a gene: 7. The CDR3 has 16 amino acids. CDR3: CASSVGDGRADNEQFF. The DNA of the CDR3 is TGTGCCAGCAGCGTAGGGGACGGGAGGGCCGACAATGAGCAGTTCTTC.

The chain employs TRBV7-2 and TRBJ2-2; D uncertain. The ends were cut back, 5 bases at V and 3 bases at J, with 7 bases in the middle. CDR3 size: 13 residues. The V gene's germline CDR1 is SGHTA and CDR2 FQGNSA. The CDR3 DNA reads TGTGCCAGCAGCCAGACATACACCGGGGAGCTGTTTTTT. This sequence encodes CASSQTYTGELFF.

This clone was counted a single time. This chain joins TRBV19 and TRBJ2-7; 12 bases line up with TRBD2. V trimming: 5 bases; J trimming: 2 bases; junction bases outside the gene matches: 4. Germline V gene sequence: CDR1 LNHDA, CDR2 SQIVND (reference sequence). CDR3 size: 15 residues. CDR3 protein: CASSGLAGRAYEQYF. The DNA for the CDR3 is TGTGCCAGTAGTGGACTAGCGGGAAGAGCCTACGAGCAGTACTTC.

J is TRBJ2-2 and V is TRBV5-4, with 7 bases fitting TRBD2. Trimming cost V 1 base and J 4 bases; bases outside gene matches: 10. The length of the CDR3 is 17 residues. Germline V gene data show CDR1 as SGHNT and CDR2 as YYREEE (reference sequence). The CDR3 sequence: CASSLPNGLDGTGELFF. CDR3 DNA: TGTGCCAGCAGCTTGCCGAATGGACTAGACGGCACCGGGGAGCTGTTTTTT.

The V call is TRBV18, the J call TRBJ2-7; D uncertain. Germline V gene sequence: CDR1 KGHSH, CDR2 LQKENI. The CDR3 has 15 amino acids. Between the trimmed V and J ends, which lost 0 bases and 3 bases, there was a span of 12 bases. The CDR3 loop reads CASSPPTRYNYEQYF. CDR3 sequence (DNA): TGTGCCAGCTCACCACCTACCAGGTATAACTACGAGCAGTACTTC.

The rearrangement joins TRBV11-1 to TRBJ2-2; a weak D match, TRBD2 (7 bases). Per the germline V gene, CDR1 is SGHAT and CDR2 is FQDESV (reference sequence). Trimming removed 1 base from V and 10 bases from J, with 13 bases in between. There are 14 residues in the CDR3. The DNA for the CDR3 is TGTGCCAGCAGCTTAGGTGGGGGGGCCGTGGAGCTGTTTTTT. Protein product: CASSLGGGAVELFF.

This clone was counted a single time. The CDR3 loop reads CASSPRTGTYEQYF. CDR3 sequence (DNA): TGTGCCAGCAGCCCGCGGACTGGCACCTACGAGCAGTACTTC. The chain is built from TRBV7-2 and TRBJ2-7; a weak D match, TRBD2 (5 bases). CDR3 size: 14 residues. Trimming shortened V by 5 bases and J by 2 bases, and 13 bases separated the two germline ends. Germline CDR1 reads SGHTA; CDR2 reads FQGNSA.

This clone was picked up a small number of times. The chain combines TRBV10-3 with TRBJ2-5, with 13 bases fitting TRBD2. There are 14 residues in the CDR3. J gave up 5 bases and V 5 bases, and 2 bases lay outside the gene matches. Germline CDR1 ENHRY, CDR2 SYGVKD. This CDR3 is CAISTGLAGETQYF. CDR3 DNA: TGTGCCATCAGTACGGGACTAGCGGGGGAGACCCAGTACTTC.

Notes on this clone: This likely stems from a read error, as it lies one base from a far larger clone. Here the CDR3 DNA reads TGTGCCAGTAAAGACAGCACCTTAGCCAAAAACATTCAGTACTTC. This translates into CASKDSTLAKNIQYF. The rearrangement links TRBV19 to TRBJ2-4; a weak D match, TRBD1 (5 bases). The germline gives CDR1 LNHDA, CDR2 SQIVND (reference sequence). The CDR3 extends over 15 amino acids. Deletions cut 7 bases from V and 0 bases from J, with 13 bases between.

The V gene is TRBV30, the J gene TRBJ1-2; unclear D gene. With 1 base removed from V and 7 bases from J, the gap between germline ends came to 16 bases. Germline V gene data show CDR1 as GTSNPN and CDR2 as SVGIG (reference sequence). The CDR3 runs 14 residues. CDR3 region: CAWSDVKSNPGYTF. CDR3 DNA: TGTGCCTGGAGTGATGTCAAATCGAACCCTGGCTACACCTTC.

V gene TRBV7-6 combines with J gene TRBJ1-3; D is unresolved. The CDR3 covers 15 residues. V was pared by 5 bases and J by 0 bases, with 11 bases between. CDR1 and CDR2 from the germline V gene are SGHVS and FNYEAQ. The CDR3 loop is CASSPGKDSGNTIYF. The CDR3 DNA reads TGTGCCAGCAGCCCGGGCAAGGACTCTGGAAACACCATATATTTT. The full variable domain, with the rest looked up from reference TRBV7-6 and TRBJ1-3, is GAGVSQSPRYKVTKRGQDVALRCDPISGHVSLYWYRQALGQGPEFLTYFNYEAQQDKSGLPNDRFSAERPEGSISTLTIQRTEQRDSAMYRCASSPGKDSGNTIYFGEGSWLTVV.

As regards this clone: One junction end does not reproduce the germline sequence, and a read error may be involved. V usage is TRBV5-6 and J usage is TRBJ1-2, with 7 positions matching TRBD1. In germline, CDR1 is SGHDT, CDR2 YYEEEE. The CDR3 loop spans 13 amino acids. The CDR3 loop reads CASSLDREGGYAF. In DNA, the CDR3 is TGTGCCAGCAGCTTAGACAGGGAGGGGGGCTACGCCTTC.

The chain links TRBV14 to TRBJ1-1, with unresolved D. The CDR3 loop spans 15 amino acids. Germline lookup yields CDR1 SGHDN and CDR2 FVKESK. Trimming shortened V by 0 bases and J by 0 bases, and 8 bases separated the two germline ends. In DNA, the CDR3 is TGTGCCAGCAGCCAAGAGGGCCTATTGAACACTGAAGCTTTCTTT. This translates into CASSQEGLLNTEAFF.

V is TRBV7-9 and J is TRBJ2-5; D ambiguous. CDR1 is SEHNR, CDR2 FQNEAQ, per germline (reference sequence). The V and J ends lost 4 bases and 1 base respectively, with 16 bases between them. The CDR3 covers 16 residues. The CDR3 nucleotides read TGTGCCAGCAGCTCCCGGTGGGGTTCAATCCAAGAGACCCAGTACTTC. It is translated as CASSSRWGSIQETQYF.

Points on this clone: Different DNA sequences within this sample yield the same CDR3. The chain recombines TRBV29-1 with TRBJ2-7; TRBD1 is a possible D gene (6 bases). Trimming took 1 base from V and 3 from J, leaving 10 bases between them. This CDR3 is built from 13 residues. Germline V lookup: CDR1 SQVTM, CDR2 ANQGSEA. Written as DNA, the CDR3 is TGCAGCGTTGAAGGGACAGCTAACTACGAGCAGTACTTC. This translates into CSVEGTANYEQYF.

This chain uses TRBV14 with TRBJ1-5, with a weak D call TRBD1 (5 bases). From germline, CDR1 is SGHDN and CDR2 FVKESK. The CDR3 contains 14 residues. V gave up 2 bases and J gave up 5 bases, with 10 bases separating them. CDR3 coding DNA: TGTGCCAGCAGCCAACGGGGCCCCCATCAGCCCCAGCATTTT. It is translated as CASSQRGPHQPQHF.

This rearrangement joins TRBV5-4 to TRBJ2-5; D might be TRBD2 (6 bases). Germline CDR1 is SGHNT and CDR2 is YYREEE (reference sequence). The CDR3 has 13 amino acids. V dropped 3 bases and J dropped 2 bases, with 8 bases sitting between them. As DNA, the CDR3 is TGTGCCAGCAGCTGGCGGGGTCAAGAGACCCAGTACTTC. It translates to CASSWRGQETQYF. The whole variable domain, filled in from reference TRBV5-4 and TRBJ2-5, reads ETGVTQSPTHLIKTRGQQVTLRCSSQSGHNTVSWYQQALGQGPQFIFQYYREEENGRGNFPPRFSGLQFPNYSSELNVNALELDDSALYLCASSWRGQETQYFGPGTRLLVL.

The rearrangement links TRBV7-3 to TRBJ2-2; D is possibly TRBD1 or TRBD2 (5 bases each). The germline V gene has CDR1 SGHTA and CDR2 FQGTGA. The CDR3 has 14 amino acids. V was clipped by 4 bases and J by 9 bases, with 15 bases between them. DNA of the CDR3: TGTGCCAGCAGCTCTAGGGACCACGACCGGGAGCTGTTTTTT. This gives the protein CASSSRDHDRELFF.

The V gene is TRBV6-1, the J gene TRBJ1-4, with no clear D. The V end lost 3 bases, the J end lost 8 bases, and 13 bases lay between the germline ends. Germline CDR1 MNHNS, CDR2 SASEGT. The CDR3 loop spans 14 amino acids. The CDR3 reads CASSDGVRGEKLFF. The DNA of the CDR3 is TGTGCCAGCAGTGACGGGGTAAGAGGCGAAAAACTGTTTTTT.